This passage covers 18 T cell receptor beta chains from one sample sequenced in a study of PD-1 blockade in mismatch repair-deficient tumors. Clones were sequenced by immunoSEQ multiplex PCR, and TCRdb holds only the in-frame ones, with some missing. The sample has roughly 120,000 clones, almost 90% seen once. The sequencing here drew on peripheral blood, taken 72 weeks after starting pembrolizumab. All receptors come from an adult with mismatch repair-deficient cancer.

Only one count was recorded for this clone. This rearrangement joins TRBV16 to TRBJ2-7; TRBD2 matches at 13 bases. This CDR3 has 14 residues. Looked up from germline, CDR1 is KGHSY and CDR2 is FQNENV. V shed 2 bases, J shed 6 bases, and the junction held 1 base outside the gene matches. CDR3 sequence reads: CASSQGLAGVEQYF. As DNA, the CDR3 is TGTGCCAGCAGCCAAGGACTAGCGGGAGTCGAGCAGTACTTC.

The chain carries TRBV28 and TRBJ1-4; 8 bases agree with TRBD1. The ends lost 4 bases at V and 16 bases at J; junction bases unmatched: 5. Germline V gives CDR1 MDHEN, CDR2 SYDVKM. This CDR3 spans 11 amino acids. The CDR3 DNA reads TGTGCCAGCAGTTCCCCCCAGGGGGCGTTTTTT. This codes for CASSSPQGAFF.

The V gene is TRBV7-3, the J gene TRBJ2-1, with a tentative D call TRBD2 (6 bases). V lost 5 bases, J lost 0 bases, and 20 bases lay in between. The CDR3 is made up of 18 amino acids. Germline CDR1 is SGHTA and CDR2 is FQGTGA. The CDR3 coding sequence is TGTGCCAGCAGCCCGAGGACCTCTCCCGGGAGCTCCTACAATGAGCAGTTCTTC. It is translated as CASSPRTSPGSSYNEQFF.

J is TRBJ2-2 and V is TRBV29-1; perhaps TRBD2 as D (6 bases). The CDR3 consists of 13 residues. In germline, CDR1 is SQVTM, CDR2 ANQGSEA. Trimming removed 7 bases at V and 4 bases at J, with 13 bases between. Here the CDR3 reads CSAATRSTGELFF. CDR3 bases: TGCAGCGCTGCGACTAGAAGCACCGGGGAGCTGTTTTTT.

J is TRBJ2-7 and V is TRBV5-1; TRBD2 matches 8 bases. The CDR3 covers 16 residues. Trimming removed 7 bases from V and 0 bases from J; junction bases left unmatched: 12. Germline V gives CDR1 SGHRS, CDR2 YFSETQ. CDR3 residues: CASSPSTSGISYEQYF. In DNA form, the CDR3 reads TGCGCCAGCTCCCCTTCCACTAGCGGAATCTCCTACGAGCAGTACTTC. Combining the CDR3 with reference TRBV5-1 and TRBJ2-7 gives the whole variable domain KAGVTQTPRYLIKTRGQQVTLSCSPISGHRSVSWYQQTPGQGLQFLFEYFSETQRNKGNFPGRFSGRQFSNSRSEMNVSTLELGDSALYLCASSPSTSGISYEQYFGPGTRLTVT.

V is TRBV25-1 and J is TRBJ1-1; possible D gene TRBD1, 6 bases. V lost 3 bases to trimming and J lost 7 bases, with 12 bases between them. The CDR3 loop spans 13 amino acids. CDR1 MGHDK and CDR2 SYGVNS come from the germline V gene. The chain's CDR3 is CASSDPGQFEAFF. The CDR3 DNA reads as TGTGCCAGCAGTGATCCAGGACAGTTTGAAGCTTTCTTT.

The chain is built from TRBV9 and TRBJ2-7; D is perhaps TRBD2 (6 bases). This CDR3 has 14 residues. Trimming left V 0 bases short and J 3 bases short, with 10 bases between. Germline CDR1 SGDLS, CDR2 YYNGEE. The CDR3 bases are TGTGCCAGCAGCGTAGTACCTAGCGACTACGAGCAGTACTTC. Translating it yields CASSVVPSDYEQYF. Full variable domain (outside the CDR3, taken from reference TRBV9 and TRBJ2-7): DSGVTQTPKHLITATGQRVTLRCSPRSGDLSVYWYQQSLDQGLQFLIQYYNGEERAKGNILERFSAQQFPDLHSELNLSSLELGDSALYFCASSVVPSDYEQYFGPGTRLTVT.

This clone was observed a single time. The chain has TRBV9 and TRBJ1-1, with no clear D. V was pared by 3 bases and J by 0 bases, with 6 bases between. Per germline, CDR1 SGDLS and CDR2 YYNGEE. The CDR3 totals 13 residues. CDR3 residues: CASSAYLNTEAFF. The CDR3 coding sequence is TGTGCCAGCAGCGCTTATTTGAACACTGAAGCTTTCTTT.

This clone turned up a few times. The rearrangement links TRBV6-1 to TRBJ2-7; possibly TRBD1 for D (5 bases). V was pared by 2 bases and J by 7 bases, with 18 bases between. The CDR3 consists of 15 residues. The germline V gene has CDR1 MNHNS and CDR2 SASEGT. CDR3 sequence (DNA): TGTGCCAGCAGTGAACAGTGGCCCAGGGTCTCGGAGCAGTACTTC. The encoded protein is CASSEQWPRVSEQYF.

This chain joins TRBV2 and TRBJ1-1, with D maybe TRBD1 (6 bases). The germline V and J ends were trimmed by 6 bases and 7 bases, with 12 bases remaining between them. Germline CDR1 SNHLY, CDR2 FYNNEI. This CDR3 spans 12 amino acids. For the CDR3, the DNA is TGTGCCAGCAGGGGGGGCAGGGGTGAAGCTTTCTTT. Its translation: CASRGGRGEAFF.

The CDR3 nucleotides read TGTGCTAGTGGTTTGCCCCTAGCGGGAGAAGAGACCCAGTACTTC. Amino acid sequence: CASGLPLAGEETQYF. The gene calls are TRBV12-5 and TRBJ2-5; 10 bases map to TRBD2. There are 15 residues in the CDR3. The V gene's germline CDR1 is LGHNT and CDR2 FRNRAP. Trimming at V came to 2 bases and at J to 3 bases, leaving 3 bases not matched to a gene.

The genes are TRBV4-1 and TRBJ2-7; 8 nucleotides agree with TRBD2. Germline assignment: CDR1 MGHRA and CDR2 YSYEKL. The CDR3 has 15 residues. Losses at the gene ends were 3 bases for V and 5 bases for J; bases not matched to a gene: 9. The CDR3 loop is CASSHSGGGPDEQYF. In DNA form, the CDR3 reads TGCGCCAGCAGCCATTCCGGGGGGGGTCCCGACGAGCAGTACTTC.

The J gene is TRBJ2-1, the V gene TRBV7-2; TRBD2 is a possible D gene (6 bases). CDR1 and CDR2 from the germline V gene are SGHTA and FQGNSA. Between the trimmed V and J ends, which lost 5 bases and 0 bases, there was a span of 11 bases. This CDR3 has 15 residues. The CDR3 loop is CASSLGSNSYNEQFF. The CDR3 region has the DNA TGTGCCAGCAGCCTCGGGAGTAACTCCTACAATGAGCAGTTCTTC.

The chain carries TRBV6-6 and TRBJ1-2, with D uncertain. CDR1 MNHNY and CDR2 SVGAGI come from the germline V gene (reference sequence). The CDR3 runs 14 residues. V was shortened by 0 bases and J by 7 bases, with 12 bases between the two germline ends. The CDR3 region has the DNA TGTGCCAGCAGTTACTCGAAGATCGGAACTGGCTACACCTTC. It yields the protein CASSYSKIGTGYTF.

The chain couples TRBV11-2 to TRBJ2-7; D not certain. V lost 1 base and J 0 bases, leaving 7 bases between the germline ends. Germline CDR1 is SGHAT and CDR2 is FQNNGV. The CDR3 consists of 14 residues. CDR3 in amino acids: CASSLVSSSYEQYF. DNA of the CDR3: TGTGCCAGCAGCTTAGTTTCGAGCTCCTACGAGCAGTACTTC.

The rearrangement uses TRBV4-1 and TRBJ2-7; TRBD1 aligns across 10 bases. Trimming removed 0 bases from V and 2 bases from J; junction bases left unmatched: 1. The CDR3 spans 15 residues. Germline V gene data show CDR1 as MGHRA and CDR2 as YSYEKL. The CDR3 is CASSQEGTGAYEQYF. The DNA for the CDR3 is TGCGCCAGCAGCCAAGAGGGGACAGGGGCCTACGAGCAGTACTTC.

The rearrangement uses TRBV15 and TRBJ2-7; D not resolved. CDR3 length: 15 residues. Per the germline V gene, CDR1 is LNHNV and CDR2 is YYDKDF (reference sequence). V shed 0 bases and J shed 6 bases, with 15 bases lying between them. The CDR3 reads CATSRDAAVGREQYF. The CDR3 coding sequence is TGTGCCACCAGCAGAGATGCGGCTGTTGGGCGCGAGCAGTACTTC.

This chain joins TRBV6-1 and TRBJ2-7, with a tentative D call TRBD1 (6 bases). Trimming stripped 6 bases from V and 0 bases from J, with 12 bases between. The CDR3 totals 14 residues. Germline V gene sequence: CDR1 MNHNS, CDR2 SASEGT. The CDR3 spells CASRPTGSSYEQYF. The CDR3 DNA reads TGTGCCAGCAGACCCACAGGGAGCTCCTACGAGCAGTACTTC.